These T cell receptor beta chains were read from a single sample in a study of cytomegalovirus exposure and HLA in healthy donors. Data came from immunoSEQ multiplex PCR; TCRdb stores just in-frame clones and leaves some out. Here the sample spans about 120,000 clones, 75% being singletons. The specimen was PBMCs. These receptors came from a woman aged 40 to 50 in good health and CMV-seropositive. Each CDR3 is given with its conserved first and last residue. D genes are given only for firm matches.

V	D	J	CDR3
TRBV6-5	TRBD1	TRBJ2-7	CASSRDSAYEQYF
TRBV28	TRBD2	TRBJ2-1	CASSLPRLAGVLGQFF
TRBV25-1	NA	TRBJ2-1	CASTPSGSSYNEQFF
TRBV19	NA	TRBJ2-1	CASSPDRWGSYNEQFF
TRBV4-3	NA	TRBJ1-2	CASSQDRGGGYTF
TRBV10-2	TRBD1	TRBJ2-7	CASSPTGTGEYEQYF
TRBV28	NA	TRBJ2-3	CASRDIRVSTDTQYF
TRBV29-1	NA	TRBJ1-1	CSVAHMEGSVEAFF
TRBV28	TRBD1	TRBJ2-4	CASTPGDRDKNIQYF
TRBV5-6	NA	TRBJ2-7	CASSLVTARDYEQYF
TRBV15	TRBD1	TRBJ2-4	CATSSGGQGKNIQYF
TRBV6-6	NA	TRBJ1-2	CASSYLYGYTF
TRBV6-5	TRBD1	TRBJ2-2	CARRGTGVSRELFF
TRBV4-3	TRBD1	TRBJ2-5	CASSQDWTGVQETQYF
TRBV29-1	NA	TRBJ1-2	CSVDREGIYGYTF
TRBV10-3	TRBD1	TRBJ1-2	CAIRRQGDYGYTF
TRBV4-1	TRBD1	TRBJ1-2	CASSHGTANYGYTF
TRBV9	TRBD2	TRBJ2-7	CASSVGGGDEQYF
TRBV28	TRBD1	TRBJ2-7	CASSPTDRGIHEQYF
TRBV5-4	TRBD2	TRBJ2-3	CASSSGQRGSDTQYF
TRBV29-1	NA	TRBJ2-5	CSGARSGEETQYF
TRBV19	NA	TRBJ1-5	CASSIWHRASNQPQHF
TRBV19	NA	TRBJ2-3	CASSPGLGTDTQYF
TRBV7-8	NA	TRBJ1-5	CASSFQGNQPQHF
TRBV28	NA	TRBJ1-2	CASEMGQSYGYTF
TRBV9	TRBD2	TRBJ2-5	CAAAPPRRLAGGTQETQYF
TRBV5-1	NA	TRBJ1-1	CASSLEAGDEAFF
TRBV2	TRBD2	TRBJ2-3	CASSPTSGGSTDTQYF
TRBV5-1	NA	TRBJ2-7	CASSWGDYEQYF
TRBV4-1	NA	TRBJ2-7	CASSQVRGASFAYF
TRBV6-5	NA	TRBJ1-2	CASMTANYGYTF
TRBV12-5	NA	NA	CASGPGLGVAYEQYF
TRBV2	TRBD1	TRBJ2-7	CTSRGTAGSYEQYF
TRBV5-4	NA	TRBJ1-2	CASSLSGYGYTF
TRBV30	TRBD2	TRBJ2-1	CAWTWTSGTYNEQFF
TRBV9	TRBD1	TRBJ2-7	CASSLPTDRGRVYEQYF
TRBV11-2	NA	TRBJ1-2	CAFPGGDGYTF